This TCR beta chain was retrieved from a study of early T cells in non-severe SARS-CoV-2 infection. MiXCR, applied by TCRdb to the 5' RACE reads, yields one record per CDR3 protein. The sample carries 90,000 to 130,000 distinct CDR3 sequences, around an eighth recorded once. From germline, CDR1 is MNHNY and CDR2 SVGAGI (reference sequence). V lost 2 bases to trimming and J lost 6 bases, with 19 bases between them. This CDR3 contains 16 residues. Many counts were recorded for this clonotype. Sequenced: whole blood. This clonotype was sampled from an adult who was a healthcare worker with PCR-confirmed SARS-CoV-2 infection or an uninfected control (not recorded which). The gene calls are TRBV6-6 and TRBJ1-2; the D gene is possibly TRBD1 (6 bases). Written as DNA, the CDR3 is TGTGCCAGCAGTTACACCAGCACAGGGAAGAGGAATGGCTACACCTTC. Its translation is CASSYTSTGKRNGYTF.